The 20 T cell receptor beta chains presented below share a single source sample, sequenced in a study of blood T cell repertoires in COVID-19. Sequencing used immunoSEQ multiplex PCR; TCRdb keeps in-frame clones, though not all of them. The sample has roughly 250,000 clones, about 90% seen once. The specimen sequenced was PBMCs or T cells enriched from blood (not recorded which). The receptors were gathered from a woman aged 18-30 years who had recovered from COVID-19.

The chain recombines TRBV10-1 with TRBJ1-5, with D perhaps TRBD1 (5 bases). V lost 5 bases and J 3 bases, leaving 8 bases between the germline ends. Per the germline V gene, CDR1 is WNHNN and CDR2 is SYGVQD (reference sequence). CDR3 length: 13 amino acids. CDR3 protein: CASSSGNNQPQHF. The CDR3 DNA reads as TGCGCCAGCAGTTCAGGGAACAATCAGCCCCAGCATTTT.

The chain carries TRBV7-9 and TRBJ2-5; D possibly corresponds to TRBD2 (5 bases). Trimming removed 4 bases from V and 4 bases from J, with 7 bases in between. The CDR3 runs to 12 residues. Germline assignment: CDR1 SEHNR and CDR2 FQNEAQ (reference sequence). CDR3 amino acids: CASSSGIETQYF. The CDR3 nucleotides read TGTGCCAGCAGCTCCGGGATAGAGACCCAGTACTTC.

V usage is TRBV6-5 and J usage is TRBJ2-7; possibly TRBD1 for D (6 bases). The CDR3 is made up of 15 amino acids. V shed 4 bases and J shed 2 bases, with 15 bases lying between them. CDR1 MNHEY and CDR2 SVGAGI come from the germline V gene. The CDR3 loop reads CASSWTELGAYEQYF. For the CDR3, the DNA is TGTGCCAGCAGTTGGACAGAACTGGGGGCCTACGAGCAGTACTTC.

A remark on this clone: An end of the junction does not agree with germline; a read error may underlie this. The genes are TRBV7-9 and TRBJ1-3; weak D call: TRBD1 (6 bases). This CDR3 is 12 amino acids long. Looked up from germline, CDR1 is SEHNR and CDR2 is FQNEAQ (reference sequence). In DNA form, the CDR3 reads TGTGCCAGCAGCTCCAACAGGGCCCTAGGAATCTTT. Residues: CASSSNRALGIF.

This chain links TRBV28 with TRBJ1-1; weak D call: TRBD1 (5 bases). The V gene's germline CDR1 is MDHEN and CDR2 SYDVKM. The ends were cut back, 7 bases at V and 10 bases at J, with 22 bases in the middle. The CDR3 is 14 residues long. The CDR3 sequence is CASTPGGRVIGAFF. The CDR3 DNA reads as TGTGCCAGCACCCCGGGGGGACGAGTGATCGGAGCTTTCTTT.

CDR3 sequence (DNA): TGTGCCAGCAGTTTTGATAGCAACTCACCCCTCCACTTT. Protein: CASSFDSNSPLHF. This rearrangement joins TRBV12-3 or TRBV12-4 to TRBJ1-6; D unclear. CDR3 length equals 13 residues. V lost 3 bases, J lost 10 bases, and 10 bases lay in between.

This rearrangement joins TRBV7-2 to TRBJ1-3; the D is unclear. The CDR3 runs to 16 residues. Germline V gene data show CDR1 as SGHTA and CDR2 as FQGNSA. Trimming took 2 bases from V and 6 from J, leaving 17 bases between them. CDR3 protein: CASSLRKTDGENTIYF. Written as DNA, the CDR3 is TGTGCCAGCAGCTTACGAAAGACCGACGGGGAAAACACCATATATTTT.

This chain connects TRBV6-5 to TRBJ1-3, with TRBD1 matching over 9 bases. J was trimmed by 0 bases and V by 6 bases; bases with no gene match: 3. Per the germline V gene, CDR1 is MNHEY and CDR2 is SVGAGI. The CDR3 loop spans 15 amino acids. The DNA of the CDR3 is TGTGCCAGCAGGGAGACAGGGGGCTCTGGAAACACCATATATTTT. Amino acids: CASRETGGSGNTIYF.

This clone was picked up a small number of times. The CDR3 DNA reads as TGTGCCACCAGCGGACTAGCGGGAGGGGCAGATACGCAGTATTTT. It specifies CATSGLAGGADTQYF. The chain links TRBV15 to TRBJ2-3; 15 bases fit TRBD2. V was clipped by 5 bases and J by 4 bases; unmatched bases: 1. Germline CDR1 reads LNHNV; CDR2 reads YYDKDF (reference sequence). CDR3 length equals 15 residues.

The chain employs TRBV7-8 and TRBJ1-5, with no clear D. CDR3 size: 16 residues. Between the trimmed V and J ends, which lost 2 bases and 0 bases, there was a span of 11 bases. From germline, CDR1 is SGHVS and CDR2 FQNEAQ. Written as DNA, the CDR3 is TGTGCCAGCAGCTTACAGGCGAGTTATAGCAATCAGCCCCAGCATTTT. As protein: CASSLQASYSNQPQHF.

The rearrangement links TRBV15 to TRBJ1-4; TRBD1 matches at 7 bases. The CDR3 runs to 14 residues. Germline-derived CDR1 and CDR2 are LNHNV and YYDKDF (reference sequence). V lost 8 bases and J lost 2; bases outside the gene matches: 5. This CDR3 reads CATQEGQTNEKLFF. CDR3 nucleotide sequence: TGTGCCACCCAAGAGGGACAGACTAATGAAAAACTGTTTTTT.

CDR3 nucleotides: TGTGCCAGCAAACAGGGAATTAGCAATCAGCCCCAGCATTTT. Its translation is CASKQGISNQPQHF. This chain links TRBV2 with TRBJ1-5, with D possibly being TRBD1 (6 bases). Trimming removed 7 bases from V and 0 bases from J, with 10 bases in between. The CDR3 has 14 amino acids. CDR1 is SNHLY, CDR2 FYNNEI, per germline.

The chain joins TRBV3-1 (or the pseudogene TRBV3-2) to TRBJ2-1; D is possibly TRBD2 (6 bases). Germline lookup yields CDR1 LGHDT and CDR2 YNNKEL (reference sequence). Deletions cut 2 bases from V and 0 bases from J, with 11 bases between. The CDR3 consists of 16 residues. CDR3 DNA: TGTGCCAGCAGCCAATTGACTAGTAGCTCCTACAATGAGCAGTTCTTC. It is translated as CASSQLTSSSYNEQFF.

The rearrangement links TRBV15 to TRBJ1-2; D may be TRBD1 (6 bases). Trimming shortened V by 0 bases and J by 8 bases, and 16 bases separated the two germline ends. Looked up from germline, CDR1 is LNHNV and CDR2 is YYDKDF (reference sequence). This CDR3 has 15 residues. The CDR3 DNA sequence: TGTGCCACCAGCAGAGAGGGTACAGGGCCTGGGGGCTACACCTTC. This translates into CATSREGTGPGGYTF.

The V gene is TRBV28, the J gene TRBJ1-2; a possible D gene is TRBD1 (5 bases). The CDR3 covers 16 residues. The V gene lost 4 bases and the J gene lost 11 bases, with 26 bases spanning the gap. Germline V gene data show CDR1 as MDHEN and CDR2 as SYDVKM. The CDR3 reads CASSSIWTSSLIGYTF. The CDR3 nucleotides are TGTGCCAGCAGTTCCATCTGGACATCCTCCCTAATAGGGTACACCTTC.

The chain recombines TRBV11-3 with TRBJ2-1; 7 bases are a match to TRBD1. Germline V CDR1 and CDR2: SGHNT, YENEEA. The J segment lost 7 bases and the V segment lost 8 bases, leaving 5 bases of the junction unmatched. The CDR3 loop spans 12 amino acids. The CDR3 is CASEGQRNEQFF. The CDR3 DNA reads TGTGCCAGCGAGGGACAGAGGAATGAGCAGTTCTTC. Supplemented by reference TRBV11-3 and TRBJ2-1, the full variable domain reads EAGVVQSPRYKIIEKKQPVAFWCNPISGHNTLYWYLQNLGQGPELLIRYENEEAVDDSQLPKDRFSAERLKGVDSTLKIQPAELGDSAVYLCASEGQRNEQFFGPGTRLTVL.

This chain connects TRBV11-2 to TRBJ2-5; unclear D gene. Trimming took 0 bases from V and 7 from J, leaving 15 bases between them. The CDR3 is 15 amino acids. The germline gives CDR1 SGHAT, CDR2 FQNNGV. CDR3 DNA sequence: TGTGCCAGCAGCTTAGATAATCGGCCGAGGCGGACCCAGTACTTC. Translating it yields CASSLDNRPRRTQYF.

The chain combines TRBV20-1 with TRBJ1-5; D is ambiguous. The germline CDR1 and CDR2 sequences are DFQATT and SNEGSKA (reference sequence). Deletions cut 3 bases from V and 1 base from J, with 7 bases between. This CDR3 is 13 amino acids long. The CDR3, as DNA: TGCAGTGCTAGTGCAGAAAGCAATCAGCCCCAGCATTTT. Its translation is CSASAESNQPQHF.

This clone was seen once. The chain carries TRBV7-9 and TRBJ1-2; the match to TRBD1 covers 7 bases. The V segment lost 1 base and the J segment 1 base; nucleotides outside the gene matches: 12. Germline V gene data show CDR1 as SEHNR and CDR2 as FQNEAQ (reference sequence). This CDR3 spans 18 amino acids. The CDR3 region has the DNA TGTGCCAGCAGCTTAGTGCCCGGACAGGACCCCGGTAACTATGGCTACACCTTC. Encoded protein: CASSLVPGQDPGNYGYTF.

This clone was seen a few times. The rearrangement uses TRBV7-2 and TRBJ2-1; TRBD1 is a possible D gene (6 bases). The CDR3 covers 17 residues. Germline-derived CDR1 and CDR2 are SGHTA and FQGNSA. Trimming took 5 bases from V and 4 from J, leaving 21 bases between them. Here the CDR3 DNA reads TGTGCCAGCAGCGGTTTCGGGGCAGGGGCGCATTACAATGAGCAGTTCTTC. Translating gives CASSGFGAGAHYNEQFF.